The 25 T cell receptor beta chains presented below share a single source sample, sequenced in a study of blood T cell repertoires in COVID-19. Sequenced by immunoSEQ multiplex PCR; TCRdb stores in-frame clones only, minus some. This table has about 30,000 clones, 75% to 85% appearing once. Sequencing used peripheral blood. These TCRs come from a human donor in a cohort sampled during active COVID-19.

This chain connects TRBV4-3 to TRBJ1-2; the match to TRBD1 covers 7 bases. Germline V gives CDR1 LGHNA, CDR2 YSLEER. This CDR3 region has 14 residues. V was clipped by 3 bases and J by 2 bases; unmatched bases: 3. The DNA for the CDR3 is TGCGCCAGCAGCCACGGGACAGCGAACTATGGCTACACCTTC. Translation: CASSHGTANYGYTF.

The chain recombines TRBV9 with TRBJ1-3, with a tentative D call TRBD1 (6 bases). Germline CDR1 and CDR2: SGDLS and YYNGEE. The CDR3 is 14 residues long. V shed 4 bases and J shed 7 bases, with 15 bases lying between them. This CDR3 reads CASSSDRSRNTIYF. The CDR3 coding sequence is TGTGCCAGCAGCTCAGACAGGTCGCGTAACACCATATATTTT. Filled out from reference TRBV9 and TRBJ1-3, the complete variable domain reads DSGVTQTPKHLITATGQRVTLRCSPRSGDLSVYWYQQSLDQGLQFLIQYYNGEERAKGNILERFSAQQFPDLHSELNLSSLELGDSALYFCASSSDRSRNTIYFGEGSWLTVV.

J is TRBJ1-5 and V is TRBV6-5; 9 nucleotides agree with TRBD1. From germline, CDR1 is MNHEY and CDR2 SVGAGI. The trim removed 6 bases at V and 1 base at J, leaving 4 bases unmatched. The CDR3 loop spans 15 amino acids. The chain's CDR3 is CASRDRGKSNQPQHF. CDR3 nucleotides: TGTGCCAGCAGGGACAGGGGAAAGAGCAATCAGCCCCAGCATTTT.

This clone occurred once. This chain connects TRBV29-1 to TRBJ2-3; D gene uncertain. CDR1 and CDR2 from the germline V gene are SQVTM and ANQGSEA. The CDR3 has 13 amino acids. Trimming removed 1 base from V and 4 bases from J, with 9 bases in between. CDR3 DNA: TGCAGCGTTGAAGGAGGTGTATCAGATACGCAGTATTTT. Translation: CSVEGGVSDTQYF.

The chain carries TRBV2 and TRBJ1-1, with unresolved D. Trimming took 1 base from V and 6 from J, leaving 15 bases between them. Germline values: CDR1 SNHLY, CDR2 FYNNEI. The CDR3 contains 15 residues. CDR3 region: CASSEGRNLAAEAFF. DNA for the CDR3: TGTGCCAGCAGTGAAGGTAGAAATCTCGCCGCTGAAGCTTTCTTT. The variable domain in full, completed from reference TRBV2 and TRBJ1-1, reads EPEVTQTPSHQVTQMGQEVILRCVPISNHLYFYWYRQILGQKVEFLVSFYNNEISEKSEIFDDQFSVERPDGSNFTLKIRSTKLEDSAMYFCASSEGRNLAAEAFFGQGTRLTVV.

The CDR3 DNA reads TGTGCCAGCAGCCTCCCCGGCGGGGGGTACAATGAGCAGTTCTTC. This gives the protein CASSLPGGGYNEQFF. The chain carries TRBV3-1 (or the pseudogene TRBV3-2) and TRBJ2-1; 8 bases line up with TRBD2. Germline V gene sequence: CDR1 LGHDT, CDR2 YNNKEL (reference sequence). This CDR3 is 15 amino acids long. The J segment lost 4 bases and the V segment lost 4 bases, leaving 6 bases of the junction unmatched.

In its sample, this clone was seen a few times. The chain links TRBV19 to TRBJ2-3; TRBD2 is a possible D gene (6 bases). CDR3 length equals 14 residues. V lost 4 bases to trimming and J lost 5 bases, with 13 bases between them. CDR1 and CDR2 from the germline V gene are LNHDA and SQIVND (reference sequence). Here the CDR3 DNA reads TGTGCCAGTAGTAGCGGGGTTCGGGGAGATACGCAGTATTTT. This translates into CASSSGVRGDTQYF.

The gene calls are TRBV7-2 and TRBJ2-2, with no clear D. The CDR3 totals 15 residues. Deletions cut 1 base from V and 3 bases from J, with 9 bases between. Germline assignment: CDR1 SGHTA and CDR2 FQGNSA. In nucleotides, the CDR3 is TGTGCCAGCAGCTTAGATAGCCGAGACACCGGGGAGCTGTTTTTT. Protein sequence: CASSLDSRDTGELFF.

The chain links TRBV7-2 to TRBJ1-2, with D possibly matching TRBD1 (5 bases). Germline CDR1 and CDR2: SGHTA and FQGNSA. Trimming removed 5 bases from V and 2 bases from J, with 12 bases in between. The CDR3 spans 14 residues. The CDR3 region has the DNA TGTGCCAGCAGCCCACAGCAGGGCAACTATGGCTACACCTTC. It yields the protein CASSPQQGNYGYTF. Together with reference TRBV7-2 and TRBJ1-2, the CDR3 gives the full variable domain: GAGVSQSPSNKVTEKGKDVELRCDPISGHTALYWYRQSLGQGLEFLIYFQGNSAPDKSGLPSDRFSAERTGGSVSTLTIQRTQQEDSAVYLCASSPQQGNYGYTFGSGTRLTVV.

This chain joins TRBV4-3 and TRBJ2-3, with 10 bases lining up with TRBD2. The CDR3 is made up of 18 amino acids. V was clipped by 0 bases and J by 2 bases; unmatched bases: 8. Germline CDR1 LGHNA, CDR2 YSLEER. The CDR3 DNA reads as TGCGCCAGCAGCCAAGATCTTCCTAGCGGGGGAATCACAGATACGCAGTATTTT. This codes for CASSQDLPSGGITDTQYF.

This chain links TRBV5-1 with TRBJ1-2; TRBD1 agrees at 7 bases. Germline V lookup: CDR1 SGHRS, CDR2 YFSETQ. CDR3 length equals 16 residues. J was trimmed by 1 base and V by 0 bases; bases with no gene match: 6. Written as DNA, the CDR3 is TGCGCCAGCAGCTTGGTATTGCAGGGGGATAACTATGGCTACACCTTC. Translated: CASSLVLQGDNYGYTF.

The chain combines TRBV2 with TRBJ2-7, with TRBD2 identical over 7 bases. Losses at the gene ends were 6 bases for V and 6 bases for J; bases not matched to a gene: 14. Germline V gene data show CDR1 as SNHLY and CDR2 as FYNNEI. CDR3 size: 15 residues. CDR3 sequence: CASSALAAGPLEQYF. As DNA, the CDR3 is TGTGCCAGCAGCGCCCTAGCGGCGGGGCCTCTCGAGCAGTACTTC. Full variable domain (rest looked up from reference TRBV2 and TRBJ2-7): EPEVTQTPSHQVTQMGQEVILRCVPISNHLYFYWYRQILGQKVEFLVSFYNNEISEKSEIFDDQFSVERPDGSNFTLKIRSTKLEDSAMYFCASSALAAGPLEQYFGPGTRLTVT.

The chain uses TRBV6-1 and TRBJ1-5; a possible D gene is TRBD1 (6 bases). The germline V gene encodes CDR1 MNHNS and CDR2 SASEGT. The CDR3 sequence is 19 residues long. V gave up 2 bases and J gave up 0 bases, with 20 bases separating them. The CDR3 here is CASSENIGQKGYSNQPQHF. CDR3 DNA sequence: TGTGCCAGCAGTGAAAACATAGGACAGAAGGGTTATAGCAATCAGCCCCAGCATTTT.

CDR3 sequence (DNA): TGTGCCAGCAGATTTCAGGGGGCGCAATATGGCTACACCTTC. It yields the protein CASRFQGAQYGYTF. The chain uses TRBV6-6 and TRBJ1-2, with 8 positions matching TRBD1. Germline lookup yields CDR1 MNHNY and CDR2 SVGAGI (reference sequence). The V gene end was trimmed by 6 bases and the J gene end by 5 bases; junction bases not matched to a gene: 8. CDR3 size: 14 residues.

The chain joins TRBV6-5 to TRBJ1-2; 7 bases map to TRBD1. The CDR3 totals 12 residues. The trim removed 7 bases at V and 7 bases at J, leaving 6 bases unmatched. From germline, CDR1 is MNHEY and CDR2 SVGAGI. DNA for the CDR3: TGTGCCAGCAAGGACAGGCGAAGTGGCTACACCTTC. Protein: CASKDRRSGYTF.

The chain links TRBV5-1 to TRBJ1-3, with TRBD1 matching over 8 bases. The CDR3 is made up of 17 amino acids. The junction had 9 bases not matched to a gene; V was cut back by 4 bases and J by 0 bases. Germline V lookup: CDR1 SGHRS, CDR2 YFSETQ. In DNA, the CDR3 is TGCGCCAGCAGCGGTGGTCGGACAGGGAACTCTGGAAACACCATATATTTT. As protein: CASSGGRTGNSGNTIYF.

The V gene is TRBV5-1, the J gene TRBJ2-2, with 10 bases that match TRBD1. Germline CDR1 reads SGHRS; CDR2 reads YFSETQ. The V gene end was trimmed by 5 bases and the J gene end by 5 bases; junction bases not matched to a gene: 9. The CDR3 totals 16 residues. CDR3 in DNA: TGCGCCAGCAGAAGCCGACAGGGGGCTGGAACCGGGGAGCTGTTTTTT. Protein product: CASRSRQGAGTGELFF.

The chain carries TRBV19 and TRBJ2-3; weak D call: TRBD1 (5 bases). The V gene's germline CDR1 is LNHDA and CDR2 SQIVND (reference sequence). Trimming pared 4 bases from V and 15 bases from J, leaving 23 bases between. The CDR3 runs 14 residues. The CDR3, as DNA: TGTGCCAGTAGTAGGGCTGACAGTATAGGTAGAAAATATTTT. It is translated as CASSRADSIGRKYF.

This clone was recorded a few times. The chain links TRBV20-1 to TRBJ1-5, with no clear D. The V end was cut by 0 bases, the J end by 12 bases, with 9 bases between. CDR1 and CDR2 from the germline V gene are DFQATT and SNEGSKA (reference sequence). The CDR3 totals 11 residues. As DNA, the CDR3 is TGCAGTGCTAGAGATTCGACGGGCCAGCATTTT. Protein sequence: CSARDSTGQHF.

This clone was seen a single time. The chain recombines TRBV6-5 with TRBJ1-5, with D perhaps TRBD1 (6 bases). V dropped 5 bases and J dropped 0 bases, with 11 bases sitting between them. The CDR3 runs 15 residues. Germline CDR1 MNHEY, CDR2 SVGAGI. As DNA, the CDR3 is TGTGCCAGCAGTCGACAGGCTAATAGCAATCAGCCCCAGCATTTT. Its protein product is CASSRQANSNQPQHF.

The V gene is TRBV2, the J gene TRBJ1-5; TRBD1 agrees at 7 bases. Germline V lookup: CDR1 SNHLY, CDR2 FYNNEI. With 7 bases clipped from V and 2 bases from J, the junction kept 5 bases outside the gene matches. CDR3 length: 14 residues. CDR3: CASNYRGGNQPQHF. The CDR3 DNA follows: TGTGCCAGCAACTACAGGGGCGGCAATCAGCCCCAGCATTTT.

The chain joins TRBV5-1 to TRBJ1-2, with D perhaps TRBD1 (6 bases). Germline V gene lookup returns CDR1 SGHRS and CDR2 YFSETQ. Deletions cut 3 bases from V and 2 bases from J, with 8 bases between. The CDR3 length is 13 residues. Written as DNA, the CDR3 is TGCGCCAGCAGCTCAGGGGTAAACTATGGCTACACCTTC. It specifies CASSSGVNYGYTF.

The chain couples TRBV6-5 to TRBJ1-2; D is ambiguous. The germline V and J ends were trimmed by 0 bases and 2 bases, with 10 bases remaining between them. The CDR3 runs 15 residues. Per germline, CDR1 MNHEY and CDR2 SVGAGI. The CDR3 DNA reads as TGTGCCAGCAGTTACTCGTTGTACATAAACTATGGCTACACCTTC. Translated: CASSYSLYINYGYTF.

This clone showed up just a few times. This chain uses TRBV7-2 with TRBJ1-5; D uncertain. In germline, CDR1 is SGHTA, CDR2 FQGNSA. Trimming shortened V by 1 base and J by 2 bases, and 9 bases separated the two germline ends. The CDR3 spans 15 residues. For the CDR3, the DNA is TGTGCCAGCAGCTTAGGGAGGAACCGCAATCAGCCCCAGCATTTT. It is translated as CASSLGRNRNQPQHF.

The chain recombines TRBV14 with TRBJ2-2, with TRBD1 matching 9 bases. Per germline, CDR1 SGHDN and CDR2 FVKESK. V shed 0 bases, J shed 6 bases, and the junction held 17 bases outside the gene matches. This CDR3 has 20 residues. The CDR3 DNA reads as TGTGCCAGCAGCCAAGAAAACCGGGACAGGGTTTTGAGAAGGGCCGGGGAGCTGTTTTTT. Its protein product is CASSQENRDRVLRRAGELFF.